The 2 T cell receptor beta chains below come from one sample, sequenced in a study of blood T cells in healthy people across ages. Sample-barcoded 5' priming and a J-beta primer mix drove a second PCR of roughly 6 to 12 cycles. In TCRdb, the 5' RACE reads were re-called with MiXCR into one record per CDR3 protein. The data contain 1,500,000 or so distinct CDR3 sequences, around 59% of them seen just once; the ten biggest clones take up over 6.5%. Sequencing was performed on blood. The receptors shown here come from a man aged 18-30 years in good health.

This chain joins TRBV10-3 and TRBJ2-3; 11 bases are a match to TRBD2. The ends lost 2 bases at V and 6 bases at J; junction bases unmatched: 4. The CDR3 loop spans 15 amino acids. The germline gives CDR1 ENHRY, CDR2 SYGVKD. The CDR3 region has the DNA TGTGCCATCAGTGAGGCCCTAGCGGGGGGCGATACGCAGTATTTT. As protein: CAISEALAGGDTQYF.

The genes are TRBV5-1 and TRBJ1-6; 7 positions agree with TRBD1. Germline CDR1 and CDR2: SGHRS and YFSETQ. Losses at the gene ends were 1 base for V and 0 bases for J; bases not matched to a gene: 1. CDR3 length: 16 amino acids. CDR3 protein: CASSLPGGSYNSPLHF. CDR3 nucleotides: TGCGCCAGCAGCTTGCCAGGGGGCTCCTATAATTCACCCCTCCACTTT.